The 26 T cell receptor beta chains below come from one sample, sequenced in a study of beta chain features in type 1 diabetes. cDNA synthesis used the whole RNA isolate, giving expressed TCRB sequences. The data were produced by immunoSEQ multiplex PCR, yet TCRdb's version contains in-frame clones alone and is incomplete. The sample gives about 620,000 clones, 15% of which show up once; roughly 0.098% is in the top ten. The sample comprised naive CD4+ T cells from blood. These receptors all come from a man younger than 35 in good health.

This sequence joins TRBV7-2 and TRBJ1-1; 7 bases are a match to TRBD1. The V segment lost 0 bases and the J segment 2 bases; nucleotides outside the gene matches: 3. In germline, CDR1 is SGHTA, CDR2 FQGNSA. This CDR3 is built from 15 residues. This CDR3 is CASSLADRENTEAFF. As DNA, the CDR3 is TGTGCCAGCAGCTTAGCTGACAGGGAAAACACTGAAGCTTTCTTT.

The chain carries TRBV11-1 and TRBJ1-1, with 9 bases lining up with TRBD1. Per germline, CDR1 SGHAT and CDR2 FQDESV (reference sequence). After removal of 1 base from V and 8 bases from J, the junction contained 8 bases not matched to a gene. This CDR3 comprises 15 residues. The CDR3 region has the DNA TGTGCCAGCAGCTTAGACTCTAGGACAGGGGAAGAAGCTTTCTTT. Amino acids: CASSLDSRTGEEAFF.

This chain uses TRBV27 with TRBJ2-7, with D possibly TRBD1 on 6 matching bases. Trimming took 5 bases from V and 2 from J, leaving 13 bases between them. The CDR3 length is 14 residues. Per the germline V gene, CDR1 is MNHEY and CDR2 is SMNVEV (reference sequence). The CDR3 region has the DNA TGTGCCAGCAGTCTGGGACATCCTCCCTACGAGCAGTACTTC. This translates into CASSLGHPPYEQYF.

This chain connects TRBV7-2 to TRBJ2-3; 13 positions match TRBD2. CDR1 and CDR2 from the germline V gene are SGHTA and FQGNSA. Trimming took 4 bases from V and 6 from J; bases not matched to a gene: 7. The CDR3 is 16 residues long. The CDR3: CASSSTSGGARDTQYF. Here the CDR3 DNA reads TGTGCCAGCAGCTCAACTAGCGGGGGGGCCCGGGATACGCAGTATTTT.

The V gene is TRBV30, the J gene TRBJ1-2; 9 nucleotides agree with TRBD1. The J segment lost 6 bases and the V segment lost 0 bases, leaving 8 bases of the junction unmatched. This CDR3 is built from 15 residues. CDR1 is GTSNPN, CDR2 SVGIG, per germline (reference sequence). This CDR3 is CAWSVNAGTGNGYTF. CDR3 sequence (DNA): TGTGCCTGGAGTGTAAATGCCGGGACAGGGAATGGCTACACCTTC.

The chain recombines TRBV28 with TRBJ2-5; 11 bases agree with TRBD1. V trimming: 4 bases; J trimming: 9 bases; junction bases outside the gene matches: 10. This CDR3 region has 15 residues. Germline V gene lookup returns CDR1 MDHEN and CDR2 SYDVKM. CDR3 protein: CASSWTGGVSWAQYF. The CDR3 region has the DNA TGTGCCAGCAGTTGGACAGGGGGCGTGAGTTGGGCCCAGTACTTC.

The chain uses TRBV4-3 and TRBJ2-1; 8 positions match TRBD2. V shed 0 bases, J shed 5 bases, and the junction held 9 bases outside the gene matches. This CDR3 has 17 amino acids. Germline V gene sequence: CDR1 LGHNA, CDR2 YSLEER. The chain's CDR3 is CASSQDGTAGGHNEQFF. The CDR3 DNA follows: TGCGCCAGCAGCCAAGATGGTACGGCGGGAGGCCACAATGAGCAGTTCTTC.

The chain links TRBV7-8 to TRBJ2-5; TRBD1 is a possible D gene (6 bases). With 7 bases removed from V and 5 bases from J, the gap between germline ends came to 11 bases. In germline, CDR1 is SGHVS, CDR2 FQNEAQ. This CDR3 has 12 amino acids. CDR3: CASTHRGETQYF. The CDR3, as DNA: TGTGCCAGCACCCATAGGGGGGAGACCCAGTACTTC.

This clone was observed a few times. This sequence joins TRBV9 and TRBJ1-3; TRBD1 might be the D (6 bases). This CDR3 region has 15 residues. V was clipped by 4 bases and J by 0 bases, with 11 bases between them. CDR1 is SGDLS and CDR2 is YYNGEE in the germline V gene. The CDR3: CASSPQGYSGNTIYF. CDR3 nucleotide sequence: TGTGCCAGCAGCCCACAGGGATACTCTGGAAACACCATATATTTT.

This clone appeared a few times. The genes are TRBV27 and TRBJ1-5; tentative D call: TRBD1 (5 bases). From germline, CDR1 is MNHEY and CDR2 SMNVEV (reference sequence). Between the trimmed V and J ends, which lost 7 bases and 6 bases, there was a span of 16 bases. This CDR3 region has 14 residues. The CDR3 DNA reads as TGTGCCAGCACCCTAGGACCGGGGCGTCAGCCCCAGCATTTT. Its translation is CASTLGPGRQPQHF.

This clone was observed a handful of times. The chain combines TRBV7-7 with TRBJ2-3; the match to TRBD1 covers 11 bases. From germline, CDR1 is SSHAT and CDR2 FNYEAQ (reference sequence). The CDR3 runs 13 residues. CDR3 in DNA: TGTGCTAGTGGACAGGGGGCAGGGGATACGCAGTATTTT. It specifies CASGQGAGDTQYF.

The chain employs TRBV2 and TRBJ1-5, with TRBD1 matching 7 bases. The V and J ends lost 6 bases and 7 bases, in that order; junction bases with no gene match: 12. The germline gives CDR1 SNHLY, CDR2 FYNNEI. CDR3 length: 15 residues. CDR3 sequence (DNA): TGTGCCAGCAGAGGGACAGAAGTTTTTACCCAGCCCCAGCATTTT. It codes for CASRGTEVFTQPQHF.

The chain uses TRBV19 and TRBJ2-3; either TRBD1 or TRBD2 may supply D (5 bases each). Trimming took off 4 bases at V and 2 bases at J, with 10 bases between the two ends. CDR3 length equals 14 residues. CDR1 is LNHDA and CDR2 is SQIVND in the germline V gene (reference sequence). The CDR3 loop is CASSRDGTTDTQYF. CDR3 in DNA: TGTGCCAGTAGTAGGGACGGGACCACAGATACGCAGTATTTT.

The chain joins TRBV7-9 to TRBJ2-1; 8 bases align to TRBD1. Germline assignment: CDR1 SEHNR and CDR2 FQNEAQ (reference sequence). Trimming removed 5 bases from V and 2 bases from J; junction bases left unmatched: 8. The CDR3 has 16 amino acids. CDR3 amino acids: CASSARTGNTYNEQFF. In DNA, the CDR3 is TGTGCCAGCAGCGCCCGGACAGGGAATACCTACAATGAGCAGTTCTTC. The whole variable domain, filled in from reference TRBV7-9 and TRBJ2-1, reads DTGVSQNPRHKITKRGQNVTFRCDPISEHNRLYWYRQTLGQGPEFLTYFQNEAQLEKSRLLSDRFSAERPKGSFSTLEIQRTEQGDSAMYLCASSARTGNTYNEQFFGPGTRLTVL.

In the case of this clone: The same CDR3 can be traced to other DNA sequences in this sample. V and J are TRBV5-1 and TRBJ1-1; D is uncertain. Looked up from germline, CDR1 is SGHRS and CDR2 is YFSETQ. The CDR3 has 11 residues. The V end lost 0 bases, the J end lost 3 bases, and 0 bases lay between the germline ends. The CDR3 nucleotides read TGCGCCAGCAGCTTGGACACTGAAGCTTTCTTT. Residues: CASSLDTEAFF. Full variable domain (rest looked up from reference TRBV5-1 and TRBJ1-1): KAGVTQTPRYLIKTRGQQVTLSCSPISGHRSVSWYQQTPGQGLQFLFEYFSETQRNKGNFPGRFSGRQFSNSRSEMNVSTLELGDSALYLCASSLDTEAFFGQGTRLTVV.

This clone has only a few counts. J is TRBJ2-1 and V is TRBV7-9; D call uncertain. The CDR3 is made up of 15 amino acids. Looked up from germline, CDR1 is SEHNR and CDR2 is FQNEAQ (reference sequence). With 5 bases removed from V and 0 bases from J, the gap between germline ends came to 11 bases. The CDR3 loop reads CASSRLLSSYNEQFF. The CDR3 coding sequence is TGTGCCAGCAGCCGACTCCTCTCCTCCTACAATGAGCAGTTCTTC.

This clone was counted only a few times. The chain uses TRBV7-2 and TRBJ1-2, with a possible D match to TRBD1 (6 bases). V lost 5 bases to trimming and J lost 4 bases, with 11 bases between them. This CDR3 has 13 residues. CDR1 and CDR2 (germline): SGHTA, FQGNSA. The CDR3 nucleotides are TGTGCCAGCAGCCAGGACAGAATCTATGGCTACACCTTC. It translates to CASSQDRIYGYTF.

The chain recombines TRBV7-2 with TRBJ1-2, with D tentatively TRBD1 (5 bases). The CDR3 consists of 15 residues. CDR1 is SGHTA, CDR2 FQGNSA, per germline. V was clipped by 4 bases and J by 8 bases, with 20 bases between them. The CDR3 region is CASSSNGGGIGGYTF. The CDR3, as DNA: TGTGCCAGCAGCTCGAATGGTGGGGGAATCGGCGGCTACACCTTC.

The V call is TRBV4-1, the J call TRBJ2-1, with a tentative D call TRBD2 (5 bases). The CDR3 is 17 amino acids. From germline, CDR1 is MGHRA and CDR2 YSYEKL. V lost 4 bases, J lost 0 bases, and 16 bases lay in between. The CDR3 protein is CASSPRVTSGSYNEQFF. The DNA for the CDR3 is TGCGCCAGCAGCCCAAGAGTAACGAGCGGCTCCTACAATGAGCAGTTCTTC.

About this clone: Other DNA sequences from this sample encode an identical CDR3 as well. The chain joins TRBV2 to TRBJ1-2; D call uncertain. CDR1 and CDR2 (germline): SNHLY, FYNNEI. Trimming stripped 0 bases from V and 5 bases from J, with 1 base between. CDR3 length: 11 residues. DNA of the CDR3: TGTGCCAGCAGTGAAGCTTATGGCTACACCTTC. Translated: CASSEAYGYTF.

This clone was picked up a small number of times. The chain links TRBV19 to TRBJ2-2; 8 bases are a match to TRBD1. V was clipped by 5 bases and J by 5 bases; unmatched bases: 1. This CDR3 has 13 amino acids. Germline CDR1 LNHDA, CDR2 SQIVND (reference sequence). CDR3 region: CASSDRGTGELFF. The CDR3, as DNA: TGTGCCAGTAGTGACAGGGGTACCGGGGAGCTGTTTTTT.

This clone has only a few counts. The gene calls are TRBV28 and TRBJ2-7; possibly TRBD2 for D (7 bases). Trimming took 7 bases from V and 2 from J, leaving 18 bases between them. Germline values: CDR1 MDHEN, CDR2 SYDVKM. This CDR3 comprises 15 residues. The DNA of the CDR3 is TGTGCCAGCACTCAGGGGTTAGCGGGTACCTACGAGCAGTACTTC. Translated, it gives CASTQGLAGTYEQYF.

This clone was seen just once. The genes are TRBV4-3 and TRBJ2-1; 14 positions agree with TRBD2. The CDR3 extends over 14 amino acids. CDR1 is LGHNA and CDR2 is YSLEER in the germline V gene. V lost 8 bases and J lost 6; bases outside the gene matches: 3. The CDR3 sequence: CASRTSGRPNEQFF. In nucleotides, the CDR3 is TGCGCCAGCCGGACTAGCGGGAGGCCCAATGAGCAGTTCTTC.

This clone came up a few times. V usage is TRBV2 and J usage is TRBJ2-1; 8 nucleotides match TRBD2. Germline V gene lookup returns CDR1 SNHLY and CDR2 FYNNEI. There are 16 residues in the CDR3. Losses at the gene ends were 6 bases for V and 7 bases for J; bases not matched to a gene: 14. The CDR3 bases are TGTGCCAGCAGGGGACCGGGACTAGGCCCCTGGAATGAGCAGTTCTTC. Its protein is CASRGPGLGPWNEQFF. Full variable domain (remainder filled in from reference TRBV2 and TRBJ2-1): EPEVTQTPSHQVTQMGQEVILRCVPISNHLYFYWYRQILGQKVEFLVSFYNNEISEKSEIFDDQFSVERPDGSNFTLKIRSTKLEDSAMYFCASRGPGLGPWNEQFFGPGTRLTVL.

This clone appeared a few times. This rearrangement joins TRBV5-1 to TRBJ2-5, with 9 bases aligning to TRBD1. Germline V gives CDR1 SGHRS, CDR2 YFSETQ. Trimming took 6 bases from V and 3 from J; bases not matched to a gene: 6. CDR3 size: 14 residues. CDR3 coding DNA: TGCGCCAGCACTTTACAGGGGGCAGAAGAGACCCAGTACTTC. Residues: CASTLQGAEETQYF.

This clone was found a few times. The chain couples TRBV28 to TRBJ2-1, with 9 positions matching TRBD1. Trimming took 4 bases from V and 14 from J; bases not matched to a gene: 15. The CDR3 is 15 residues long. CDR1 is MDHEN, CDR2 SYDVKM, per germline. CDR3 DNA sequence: TGTGCCAGCAGTTCCCCCGGGACAGGGATCGGTAGGGAGTTCTTC. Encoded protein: CASSSPGTGIGREFF.